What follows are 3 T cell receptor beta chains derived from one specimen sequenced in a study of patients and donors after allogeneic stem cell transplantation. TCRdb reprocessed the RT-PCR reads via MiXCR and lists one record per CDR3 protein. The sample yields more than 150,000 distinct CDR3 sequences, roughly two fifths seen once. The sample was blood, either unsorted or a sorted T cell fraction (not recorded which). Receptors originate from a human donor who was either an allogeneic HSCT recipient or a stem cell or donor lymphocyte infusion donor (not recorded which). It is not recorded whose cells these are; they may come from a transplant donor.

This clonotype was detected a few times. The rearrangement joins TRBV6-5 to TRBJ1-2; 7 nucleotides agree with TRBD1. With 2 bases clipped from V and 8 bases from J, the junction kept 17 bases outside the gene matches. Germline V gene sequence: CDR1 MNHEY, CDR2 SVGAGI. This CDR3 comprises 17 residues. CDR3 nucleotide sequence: TGTGCCAGCAGTTACCTCTATAACGACAGGGATAGTTACGGCTACACCTTC. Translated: CASSYLYNDRDSYGYTF.

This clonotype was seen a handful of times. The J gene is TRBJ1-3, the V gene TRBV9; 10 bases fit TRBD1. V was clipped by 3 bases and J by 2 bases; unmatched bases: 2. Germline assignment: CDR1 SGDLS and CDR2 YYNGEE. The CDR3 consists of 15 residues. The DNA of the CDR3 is TGTGCCAGCAGCGGACAGGGGGCGCCTGGAAACACCATATATTTT. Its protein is CASSGQGAPGNTIYF.

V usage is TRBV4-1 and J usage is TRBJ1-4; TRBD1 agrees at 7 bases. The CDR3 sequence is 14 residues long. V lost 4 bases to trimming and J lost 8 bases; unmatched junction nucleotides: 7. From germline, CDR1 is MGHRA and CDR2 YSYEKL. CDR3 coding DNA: TGCGCCAGCAGCCCCCGGGACAGCAGGGAAAAACTGTTTTTT. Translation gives CASSPRDSREKLFF.